This passage covers 23 T cell receptor beta chains from one sample sequenced in a study of blood T cell repertoires in COVID-19. This table comes from immunoSEQ multiplex PCR, and its TCRdb copy is limited to in-frame clones, with some not included. The sample contains around 50,000 clones, 85% to 90% of which appear only once. The sample taken for sequencing was peripheral blood. These receptors originate from a man in his forties with active COVID-19.

The rearrangement uses TRBV6-5 and TRBJ2-1, with 8 bases identical to TRBD1. CDR3 size: 15 residues. Losses at the gene ends were 3 bases for V and 8 bases for J; bases not matched to a gene: 9. Per germline, CDR1 MNHEY and CDR2 SVGAGI. The CDR3 region has the DNA TGTGCCAGCAGTTATGGGGTTCGCAGGGGGCATGAGCAGTTCTTC. This codes for CASSYGVRRGHEQFF.

This chain joins TRBV7-6 and TRBJ2-1, with 9 nucleotides matching TRBD1. The germline CDR1 and CDR2 sequences are SGHVS and FNYEAQ. The CDR3 consists of 17 residues. The ends lost 1 base at V and 7 bases at J; junction bases unmatched: 11. CDR3 coding DNA: TGTGCCAGCAGCTTAGACGGTTCGGGACAGGGTAGGAATGAGCAGTTCTTC. This translates into CASSLDGSGQGRNEQFF.

The chain uses TRBV7-9 and TRBJ1-1; weak D call: TRBD1 (5 bases). This CDR3 comprises 13 residues. Trimming took 3 bases from V and 4 from J, leaving 9 bases between them. Per the germline V gene, CDR1 is SEHNR and CDR2 is FQNEAQ (reference sequence). The CDR3 loop reads CASSFGGPTEAFF. For the CDR3, the DNA is TGTGCCAGCAGCTTCGGGGGTCCCACTGAAGCTTTCTTT.

This clone is judged medium-sized. The V gene is TRBV7-3, the J gene TRBJ2-2; 10 nucleotides line up with TRBD2. CDR1 SGHTA and CDR2 FQGTGA come from the germline V gene. The CDR3 runs 16 residues. V shed 5 bases, J shed 4 bases, and the junction held 7 bases outside the gene matches. The CDR3 bases are TGTGCCAGCAGCCCCCTGAGCGGGAGGGCCACCGGGGAGCTGTTTTTT. Protein sequence: CASSPLSGRATGELFF.

J is TRBJ2-1 and V is TRBV5-6; the D is unclear. Germline CDR1 SGHDT, CDR2 YYEEEE. V shed 7 bases and J shed 0 bases, with 8 bases lying between them. There are 13 residues in the CDR3. The CDR3 DNA sequence: TGTGCCAGCGATGCTAGCTCCTACAATGAGCAGTTCTTC. As protein: CASDASSYNEQFF.

The rearrangement links TRBV29-1 to TRBJ2-7; the match to TRBD1 covers 9 bases. The germline CDR1 and CDR2 sequences are SQVTM and ANQGSEA. The CDR3 loop spans 13 amino acids. CDR3 loop: CYGRTGDGYEQYF. DNA of the CDR3: TGCTATGGAAGGACAGGGGATGGGTACGAGCAGTACTTC.

Details on this clone: At one of its ends the junction is not consistent with the germline gene, which may arise from a read error. The rearrangement links TRBV18 to TRBJ2-1; TRBD2 agrees at 13 bases. The CDR3 extends over 13 amino acids. Germline values: CDR1 KGHSH, CDR2 LQKENI. CDR3 protein: CASSPGTSGAPLF. The CDR3, as DNA: TGTGCCAGCTCACCCGGGACTAGCGGGGCTCCACTCTTC.

The chain employs TRBV5-1 and TRBJ2-1; 7 bases are shared with TRBD1. Germline V lookup: CDR1 SGHRS, CDR2 YFSETQ. This CDR3 has 16 residues. Trimming at V came to 3 bases and at J to 0 bases, leaving 6 bases not matched to a gene. The CDR3 DNA reads as TGCGCCAGCAGCTCTGACAGGGTATCCTCCTACAATGAGCAGTTCTTC. Amino acid sequence: CASSSDRVSSYNEQFF.

The chain recombines TRBV3-1 (or the pseudogene TRBV3-2) with TRBJ1-1, with D unresolved. The V end lost 3 bases, the J end lost 7 bases, and 6 bases lay between the germline ends. CDR3 length: 11 amino acids. Germline V gene data show CDR1 as LGHDT and CDR2 as YNNKEL (reference sequence). The CDR3 DNA reads as TGTGCCAGCAGCCACCTAGATGAAGCTTTCTTT. Protein product: CASSHLDEAFF.

V is TRBV28 and J is TRBJ2-7; D is undetermined. The CDR3 runs 12 residues. The V gene's germline CDR1 is MDHEN and CDR2 SYDVKM. Trimming took off 6 bases at V and 0 bases at J, with 6 bases between the two ends. CDR3 loop: CASSPSSYEQYF. The CDR3 DNA follows: TGTGCCAGCAGCCCCAGCTCCTACGAGCAGTACTTC.

V usage is TRBV15 and J usage is TRBJ1-4; D gene uncertain. Trimming left V 0 bases short and J 5 bases short, with 16 bases between. Germline V lookup: CDR1 LNHNV, CDR2 YYDKDF (reference sequence). This CDR3 is 17 amino acids long. The CDR3 spells CATSRDTLERWNEKLFF. The CDR3 DNA sequence: TGTGCCACCAGCAGAGATACCCTGGAGCGCTGGAATGAAAAACTGTTTTTT. Using reference TRBV15 and TRBJ1-4 for the parts outside the CDR3, the full variable domain is DAMVIQNPRYQVTQFGKPVTLSCSQTLNHNVMYWYQQKSSQAPKLLFHYYDKDFNNEADTPDNFQSRRPNTSFCFLDIRSPGLGDTAMYLCATSRDTLERWNEKLFFGSGTQLSVL.

V and J are TRBV6-2 or TRBV6-3 and TRBJ2-7; D is possibly TRBD2 (8 bases). Looked up from germline, CDR1 is MNHEY and CDR2 is SVGEGT. The CDR3 spans 18 residues. Trimming pared 3 bases from V and 2 bases from J, leaving 23 bases between. CDR3 region: CASSYSASGRRGAYEQYF. CDR3 coding DNA: TGTGCCAGCAGTTATTCGGCTAGCGGGCGCAGGGGGGCCTACGAGCAGTACTTC.

The rearrangement uses TRBV6-1 and TRBJ2-3; 7 bases align to TRBD2. Germline V gene lookup returns CDR1 MNHNS and CDR2 SASEGT. Losses at the gene ends were 3 bases for V and 6 bases for J; bases not matched to a gene: 9. This CDR3 is built from 15 residues. The CDR3 here is CASSEGGWEYDTQYF. CDR3 DNA sequence: TGTGCCAGCAGTGAGGGGGGGTGGGAATACGATACGCAGTATTTT.

In this sample, this clone turned up a few times. The chain combines TRBV7-9 with TRBJ1-6, with TRBD1 matching over 8 bases. Germline assignment: CDR1 SEHNR and CDR2 FQNEAQ (reference sequence). The CDR3 is made up of 14 amino acids. Trimming cost V 1 base and J 9 bases; bases outside gene matches: 2. In DNA, the CDR3 is TGTGCCAGCAGCTTAGGGACAGGGAGTTCACCCCTCCACTTT. It is translated as CASSLGTGSSPLHF.

The chain carries TRBV11-3 and TRBJ2-5; the match to TRBD1 covers 7 bases. In germline, CDR1 is SGHNT, CDR2 YENEEA. After removal of 3 bases from V and 1 base from J, the junction contained 5 bases not matched to a gene. The CDR3 has 15 residues. Here the CDR3 DNA reads TGTGCCAGCAGCTTGGGACAGACAGTCCAAGAGACCCAGTACTTC. Translation: CASSLGQTVQETQYF.

The chain couples TRBV30 to TRBJ1-5, with 7 bases lining up with TRBD1. After removal of 8 bases from V and 2 bases from J, the junction contained 12 bases not matched to a gene. The CDR3 runs 15 residues. Germline CDR1 and CDR2: GTSNPN and SVGIG (reference sequence). CDR3 bases: TGTGCCGCCGCCCGGGGGCAGGGGGGCAATCAGCCCCAGCATTTT. This gives the protein CAAARGQGGNQPQHF.

The chain is built from TRBV10-3 and TRBJ2-4; no firm D call. V lost 2 bases and J 9 bases, leaving 11 bases between the germline ends. The V gene's germline CDR1 is ENHRY and CDR2 SYGVKD. CDR3 length equals 13 residues. The CDR3 loop reads CAISEGDSSIQYF. The DNA of the CDR3 is TGTGCCATCAGTGAGGGAGATTCATCCATTCAGTACTTC.

This sequence joins TRBV28 and TRBJ2-3, with 10 bases aligning to TRBD2. Germline assignment: CDR1 MDHEN and CDR2 SYDVKM. The V gene end was trimmed by 6 bases and the J gene end by 5 bases; junction bases not matched to a gene: 14. The CDR3 runs to 17 residues. The CDR3, as DNA: TGTGCCAGCAGGAGGGAAGGTCTAGCGGGAGTTGGAGATACGCAGTATTTT. It encodes CASRREGLAGVGDTQYF.

This clone was picked up a small number of times. This chain connects TRBV2 to TRBJ1-5, with 7 positions matching TRBD1. The length of the CDR3 is 18 residues. V was clipped by 6 bases and J by 7 bases; unmatched bases: 21. In germline, CDR1 is SNHLY, CDR2 FYNNEI. In DNA form, the CDR3 reads TGTGCCAGCAGCCCTGGTAGGGGGCGAAGGTCGGGGGACCAGCCCCAGCATTTT. Protein sequence: CASSPGRGRRSGDQPQHF.

V usage is TRBV6-6 and J usage is TRBJ2-3, with 12 nucleotides matching TRBD1. CDR1 is MNHNY, CDR2 SVGAGI, per germline (reference sequence). The CDR3 is 14 residues long. The V gene end was trimmed by 4 bases and the J gene end by 7 bases; junction bases not matched to a gene: 3. CDR3 protein: CASSSGQGAYTQYF. CDR3 nucleotide sequence: TGTGCCAGCAGTTCGGGACAGGGGGCTTATACGCAGTATTTT.

The gene calls are TRBV7-2 and TRBJ2-1; 12 nucleotides match TRBD2. V shed 1 base and J 15 bases; nucleotides not matched to a gene: 10. This CDR3 spans 15 amino acids. Germline CDR1 and CDR2: SGHTA and FQGNSA. DNA of the CDR3: TGTGCCAGCAGCTTAGATAAGCCTAGCGGGAGGGCCGGGTTCTTC. Protein sequence: CASSLDKPSGRAGFF.

The V and J genes are TRBV11-3 and TRBJ2-2; D is uncertain. This CDR3 is 13 amino acids long. V lost 3 bases and J lost 6, with 8 bases in between. Germline CDR1 reads SGHNT; CDR2 reads YENEEA. As DNA, the CDR3 is TGTGCCAGCAGCTTCCACTCGTCCGGGGAGCTGTTTTTT. Translated: CASSFHSSGELFF.

The J gene is TRBJ2-3, the V gene TRBV11-2; the D is unclear. From germline, CDR1 is SGHAT and CDR2 FQNNGV. The CDR3 has 14 amino acids. The V end was cut by 5 bases, the J end by 8 bases, with 17 bases between. The CDR3 DNA sequence: TGTGCCAGCAGCCCCATCACTGGAGCCGGTACGCAGTATTTT. It translates to CASSPITGAGTQYF.